What follows describes a single T cell receptor (beta chain). CDR3 length equals 17 residues. This record comes from a study of T cell responses to AZD1222 COVID-19 vaccine. The protocol was immunoSEQ multiplex PCR, while the TCRdb copy is restricted to in-frame clones and leaves out a portion. The table lists around 130,000 clones, 85% to 90% of them singletons, with roughly 12% in the top ten. This TCR was sampled from an adult in good health. Sequenced material: peripheral blood, taken on day 0 of AZD1222 vaccination. The chain is built from TRBV1 and TRBJ2-7; no DNA check was done on the table's D call, TRBD1. TRBV1 is termed a pseudogene. The CDR3 loop is CTSSQSPRGRPSYEQYF. The DNA for the CDR3 is TGCACCAGCAGCCAGTCCCCAAGGGGGCGGCCCTCCTACGAGCAGTACTTC.